This T cell receptor (beta chain) comes out of a study of graft-versus-host responses after intestinal transplantation (dated by TCRdb to about 2021). About the full investigation: Recipients received multivisceral, liver-intestinal, or isolated intestinal transplants. Every recipient was given anti-thymocyte globulin induction, then maintenance tacrolimus and steroids for about three years. Graft-versus-host and host-versus-graft alloreactive T cell clones were tracked in the graft, circulation and bone marrow after intestinal transplantation using bulk TCR-beta CDR3 sequencing. To identify alloreactive clones, pre-transplant mixed lymphocyte reaction products were sequenced and compared with unstimulated pre-transplant donor and recipient T cells. The cohort enrolled about two dozen intestinal transplant recipients including one retransplant, and a few patients lacking pretransplant specimens were excluded. A peak of at least 4% donor T cells among recipient peripheral blood mononuclear cells was the definition used for donor T cell macrochimerism. Rather than going through the commercial service, samples from three later patients were sequenced in-house on an Illumina MiSeq and processed with MiXCR. Overall study results and their limits: The conclusions were limited by the relatively low number and heterogeneity of the intestinal transplant patients. Early after transplant, peak levels of circulating GvH clones were found to be associated with declines in HvG clones. GvH clones were detected in recipient bone marrow, and some appeared earlier in ileal mucosa or blood, consistent with an intestinal mucosal origin. High GvH to HvG T cell clonal ratios were observed in the allografts of patients with donor T cell macrochimerism.

Sequences MDHEN (CDR1) and SYDVKM (CDR2) are obtained from the germline V gene. For this chain, trimming is 3 bases at the V end and 3 bases at the J end, and the number of junction bases without a gene match is 5. There are 15 amino acids in the CDR3, from cysteine to phenylalanine inclusive. The entry retains the CDR3 DNA only, 45 bases that are in frame from base 1. The time point label, as the study defines it: cells obtained before transplantation from donor or recipient. Mixed lymphocyte reactions plated approximately 200,000 CFSE-labeled pre-transplant responders with approximately 200,000 irradiated violet-dye-labeled stimulators and were cultured for five to seven days. After the mixed lymphocyte reaction, proliferating CD3+CD4+CFSE-low and CD3+CD8+CFSE-low responder cells were FACS-sorted on a BD Influx sorter. Library construction relied on the immunoSEQ multiplex PCR assay. In most patients, genomic DNA was isolated using the Qiagen DNeasy Blood and Tissue Kit and sent frozen to Adaptive Biotechnologies for TCR sequencing. For most patients, genomic DNA was subjected to high-throughput TCR-beta CDR3 sequencing by Adaptive Biotechnologies. As for how the authors treated the data: TCR sequencing data were retrieved from Adaptive's ImmunoSEQ software for some 17 patients, whereas three other patients were processed with MiXCR and VDJtools. CD4 versus CD8 sorting errors were corrected by removing sequences found in both subsets at a frequency ratio below 5:1. CDR3 nucleotide sequences shared between donor and recipient were removed because the origin of such sequences could not be assigned. At least 2-fold expansion over unstimulated cells and a minimum CFSE-low frequency of 0.002% (template counts) or 0.001% (read counts) were required for clones to be classified as alloreactive. Clones were considered mappable if detected in sequenced pre-transplant spleen, lymph node, or MLR CFSE-low populations of the donor or recipient. Cumulative frequency of alloreactive clones was calculated as a percentage of all sequences weighted by copy number. TCRdb retrieved this table from immuneACCESS and kept in-frame rearrangements only. Not all clones are present; in checked studies, unresolved V genes account for under half, and no reason is known for the remainder. The V and J calls and clone size are taken from that table; D and trimming were inferred from the DNA. The sample table holds about 6,800 clones, of which about a quarter were seen once. The ten top clones hold 4% to 5.5% of the sample.

This clone is medium-sized (0.01 to 0.1%). Base qualities are not provided; no much larger clone lies one nucleotide away. The sample here was alloreactive CD4+ T cells from a mixed lymphocyte reaction culture, taken before intestinal transplant. The meaning of the sample's cell subset or site label: CFSE-low proliferating T cells sorted from approximately six-day pre-transplant mixed lymphocyte reaction (GvH or HvG direction). The chain employs TRBV28 and TRBJ2-1, and 7 junctional nucleotides match TRBD2. This TCR was recovered from a human patient who received an intestinal transplant. The CDR3 loop reads CASSLGGGSYNEQFF. The DNA sequence reads TGTGCCAGCAGTTTGGGTGGCGGGAGCTACAATGAGCAGTTCTTC.